This T cell receptor beta chain was profiled in a study of blood T cells in healthy people across ages. Germline V gives CDR1 LGHNA, CDR2 YSLEER. This CDR3 is 14 amino acids long. V was cut by 0 bases and J by 0 bases, with 5 bases left in between. Sample-barcoded 5' priming and a J-beta primer mix drove a second PCR of 7 to 11 cycles. Via MiXCR, TCRdb re-called the 5' RACE reads, giving one row per CDR3 protein. The data show fewer than 1,200,000 distinct CDR3 sequences, roughly a quarter seen once. These data also featured in a second study, about T cells of mothers and their children.

This sequence originates from a girl aged 2-9 years in good health. What was sequenced was blood. This chain links TRBV4-3 with TRBJ2-5; D is uncertain. CDR3 amino acids: CASSQELYQETQYF. The CDR3 DNA is TGCGCCAGCAGCCAAGAGCTGTACCAAGAGACCCAGTACTTC.